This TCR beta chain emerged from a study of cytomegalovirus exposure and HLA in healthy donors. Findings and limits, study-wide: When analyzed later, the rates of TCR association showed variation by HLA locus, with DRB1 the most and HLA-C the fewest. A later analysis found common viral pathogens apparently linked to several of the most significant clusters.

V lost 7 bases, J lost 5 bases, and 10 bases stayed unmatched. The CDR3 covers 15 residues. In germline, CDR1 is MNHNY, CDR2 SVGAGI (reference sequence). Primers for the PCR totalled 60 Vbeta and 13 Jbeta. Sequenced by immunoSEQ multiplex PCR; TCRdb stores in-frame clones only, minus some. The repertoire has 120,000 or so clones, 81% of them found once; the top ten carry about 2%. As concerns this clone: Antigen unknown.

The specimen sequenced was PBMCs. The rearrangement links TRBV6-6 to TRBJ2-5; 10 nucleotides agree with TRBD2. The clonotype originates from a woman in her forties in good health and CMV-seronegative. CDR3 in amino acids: CASKRGSGGLETQYF. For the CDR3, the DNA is TGTGCCAGCAAAAGGGGTAGCGGGGGGTTGGAGACCCAGTACTTC.